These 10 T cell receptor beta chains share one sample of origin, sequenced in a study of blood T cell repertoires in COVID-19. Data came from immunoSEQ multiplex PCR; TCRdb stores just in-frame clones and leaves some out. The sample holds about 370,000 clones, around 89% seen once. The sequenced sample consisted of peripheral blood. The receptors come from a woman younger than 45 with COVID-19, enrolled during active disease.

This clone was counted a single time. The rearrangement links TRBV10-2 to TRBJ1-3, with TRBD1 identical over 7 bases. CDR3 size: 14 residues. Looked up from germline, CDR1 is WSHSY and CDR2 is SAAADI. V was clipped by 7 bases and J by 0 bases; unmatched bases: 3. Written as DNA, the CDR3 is TGCGCCAGCAAACAGGGGCACTCTGGAAACACCATATATTTT. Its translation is CASKQGHSGNTIYF.

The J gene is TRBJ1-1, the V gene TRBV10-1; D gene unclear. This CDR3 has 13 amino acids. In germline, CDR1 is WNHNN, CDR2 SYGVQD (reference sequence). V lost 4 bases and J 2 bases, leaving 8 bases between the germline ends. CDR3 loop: CASSVGINTEAFF. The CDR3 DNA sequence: TGCGCCAGCAGTGTCGGGATAAACACTGAAGCTTTCTTT.

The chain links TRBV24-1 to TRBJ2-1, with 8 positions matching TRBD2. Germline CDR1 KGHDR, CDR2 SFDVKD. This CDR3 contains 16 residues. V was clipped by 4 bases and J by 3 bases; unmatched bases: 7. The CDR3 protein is CATSEALAGLYNEQFF. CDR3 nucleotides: TGTGCCACCAGTGAAGCCCTAGCGGGCCTCTACAATGAGCAGTTCTTC.

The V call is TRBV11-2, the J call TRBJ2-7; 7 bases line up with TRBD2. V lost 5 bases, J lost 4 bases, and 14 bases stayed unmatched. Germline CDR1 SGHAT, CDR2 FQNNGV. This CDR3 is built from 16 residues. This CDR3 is CASSTYQTSSFYEQYV. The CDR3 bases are TGTGCCAGCAGCACATACCAGACTAGCTCCTTTTACGAGCAGTACGTC.

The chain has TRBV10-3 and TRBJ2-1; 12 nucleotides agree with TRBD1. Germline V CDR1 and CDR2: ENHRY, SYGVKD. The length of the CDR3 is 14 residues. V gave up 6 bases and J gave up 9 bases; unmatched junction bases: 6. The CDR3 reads CAISRDRGQVEQFF. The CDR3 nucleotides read TGTGCCATCAGCCGGGACAGGGGGCAAGTTGAGCAGTTCTTC.

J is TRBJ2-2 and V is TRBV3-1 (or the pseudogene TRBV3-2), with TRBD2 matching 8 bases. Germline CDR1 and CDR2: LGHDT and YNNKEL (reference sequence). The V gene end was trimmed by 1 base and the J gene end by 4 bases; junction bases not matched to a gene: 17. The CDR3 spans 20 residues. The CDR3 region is CASSQGATSGQRQGTGELFF. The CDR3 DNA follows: TGTGCCAGCAGCCAAGGCGCCACTAGCGGCCAAAGGCAGGGCACCGGGGAGCTGTTTTTT.

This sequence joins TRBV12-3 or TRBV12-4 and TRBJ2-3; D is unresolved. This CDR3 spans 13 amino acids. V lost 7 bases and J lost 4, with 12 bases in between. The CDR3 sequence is CASKEYGADTQYF. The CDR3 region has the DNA TGTGCCAGCAAAGAGTACGGAGCAGATACGCAGTATTTT.

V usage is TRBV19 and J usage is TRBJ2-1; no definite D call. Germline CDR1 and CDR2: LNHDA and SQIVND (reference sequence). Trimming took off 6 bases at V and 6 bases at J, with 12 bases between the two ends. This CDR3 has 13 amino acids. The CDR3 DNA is TGTGCCAGTAGAATCGGTCCTAGCAATGAGCAGTTCTTC. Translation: CASRIGPSNEQFF. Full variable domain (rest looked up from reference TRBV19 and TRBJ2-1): DGGITQSPKYLFRKEGQNVTLSCEQNLNHDAMYWYRQDPGQGLRLIYYSQIVNDFQKGDIAEGYSVSREKKESFPLTVTSAQKNPTAFYLCASRIGPSNEQFFGPGTRLTVL.

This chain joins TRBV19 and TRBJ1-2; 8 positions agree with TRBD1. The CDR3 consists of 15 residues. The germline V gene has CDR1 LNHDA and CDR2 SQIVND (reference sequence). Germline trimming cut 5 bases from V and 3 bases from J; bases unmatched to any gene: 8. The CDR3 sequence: CASSPRTGLHYGYTF. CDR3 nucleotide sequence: TGTGCCAGTAGTCCACGGACAGGGCTACACTATGGCTACACCTTC.

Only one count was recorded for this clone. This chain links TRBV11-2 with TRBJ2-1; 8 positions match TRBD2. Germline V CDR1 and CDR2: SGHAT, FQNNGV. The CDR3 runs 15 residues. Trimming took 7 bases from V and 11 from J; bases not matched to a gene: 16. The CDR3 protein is CASTPSGSGNSQQFF. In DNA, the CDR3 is TGTGCCAGCACTCCCTCGGGTAGCGGGAATTCCCAGCAGTTCTTC.